The 19 T cell receptor beta chains given below trace back to one sample, sequenced in a study of sequential checkpoint blockade in melanoma. Clones were read by immunoSEQ multiplex PCR, and TCRdb kept only the in-frame ones, dropping some. This sample has approximately 6,100 clones, with around 57% found just once. Treatment indicated: randomized to nivolumab then ipilimumab (arm A) or the reverse (arm B). This material consisted of CD8+ T cells sorted from blood (inferred from file names), taken from a patient given nivolumab and ipilimumab in sequence. These receptors all come from a human donor with melanoma.

The rearrangement links TRBV9 to TRBJ1-5, with D maybe TRBD1 (6 bases). V was shortened by 0 bases and J by 3 bases, with 10 bases between the two germline ends. The CDR3 extends over 15 amino acids. Looked up from germline, CDR1 is SGDLS and CDR2 is YYNGEE. The CDR3 region has the DNA TGTGCCAGCAGCGTAGGGGGGGGCCTCAATCAGCCCCAGCATTTT. Translated, it gives CASSVGGGLNQPQHF.

The V gene is TRBV7-3, the J gene TRBJ2-3, with 7 bases that match TRBD2. CDR1 and CDR2 (germline): SGHTA, FQGTGA. Germline trimming cut 0 bases from V and 4 bases from J; bases unmatched to any gene: 4. The CDR3 has 15 residues. Written as DNA, the CDR3 is TGTGCCAGCAGCTTAACGGGAGGGGTAGCAGATACGCAGTATTTT. This sequence encodes CASSLTGGVADTQYF.

The gene calls are TRBV9 and TRBJ2-1; TRBD2 matches at 10 bases. Germline assignment: CDR1 SGDLS and CDR2 YYNGEE. This CDR3 comprises 15 residues. The V segment lost 1 base and the J segment 9 bases; nucleotides outside the gene matches: 7. CDR3 amino acids: CASSVRSGRGTEQFF. The DNA for the CDR3 is TGTGCCAGCAGCGTAAGGAGCGGGAGGGGGACTGAGCAGTTCTTC.

V is TRBV7-6 and J is TRBJ2-3; TRBD2 matches 7 bases. The ends lost 2 bases at V and 2 bases at J; junction bases unmatched: 7. Germline V lookup: CDR1 SGHVS, CDR2 FNYEAQ. This CDR3 has 16 amino acids. CDR3 nucleotides: TGTGCCAGCAGCTTATACGGGCGGGAGTACACAGATACGCAGTATTTT. As protein: CASSLYGREYTDTQYF. Full variable domain (outside the CDR3, taken from reference TRBV7-6 and TRBJ2-3): GAGVSQSPRYKVTKRGQDVALRCDPISGHVSLYWYRQALGQGPEFLTYFNYEAQQDKSGLPNDRFSAERPEGSISTLTIQRTEQRDSAMYRCASSLYGREYTDTQYFGPGTRLTVL.

The rearrangement uses TRBV7-9 and TRBJ2-1; TRBD2 matches at 8 bases. J gave up 7 bases and V 2 bases, and 13 bases lay outside the gene matches. CDR3 length equals 17 residues. CDR1 SEHNR and CDR2 FQNEAQ come from the germline V gene (reference sequence). The CDR3 here is CASSLYSPGLERNEQFF. In DNA, the CDR3 is TGTGCCAGCAGCTTATATTCCCCGGGACTAGAAAGGAATGAGCAGTTCTTC.

A note on this clone: One junction end does not reproduce the germline sequence, and a read error may be involved. This chain uses TRBV7-7 with TRBJ2-5; 14 positions agree with TRBD2. Per germline, CDR1 SSHAT and CDR2 FNYEAQ (reference sequence). This CDR3 has 16 amino acids. CDR3 nucleotides: TGTGCTAGCAGCTTGGGACTAGCGGGGGAAGGAGAGACCCAGTACTTC. Protein product: CASSLGLAGEGETQYF.

This chain links TRBV30 with TRBJ2-5; TRBD2 is a possible D gene (5 bases). Gene TRBJ2-4 matches the end of the DNA better, so the J call may be wrong. The CDR3 runs 10 residues. Germline-derived CDR1 and CDR2 are GTSNPN and SVGIG (reference sequence). DNA of the CDR3: TGTGCCTGGGGACTAAACATTCAGTACTTC. Encoded protein: CAWGLNIQYF.

V gene TRBV15 combines with J gene TRBJ2-1, with 8 bases identical to TRBD2. With 4 bases clipped from V and 0 bases from J, the junction kept 17 bases outside the gene matches. CDR1 and CDR2 from the germline V gene are LNHNV and YYDKDF (reference sequence). The CDR3 covers 20 residues. The CDR3: CATSTTLASGFTTSYNEQFF. The CDR3 bases are TGTGCCACCAGCACCACGTTAGCTAGCGGGTTTACAACCTCCTACAATGAGCAGTTCTTC.

The chain joins TRBV27 to TRBJ2-1; maybe TRBD1 (6 bases). Trimming stripped 2 bases from V and 1 base from J, with 9 bases between. This CDR3 region has 15 residues. CDR1 MNHEY and CDR2 SMNVEV come from the germline V gene (reference sequence). CDR3 sequence: CASSLQGLSYNEQFF. In DNA form, the CDR3 reads TGTGCCAGCAGTTTACAGGGGCTGTCCTACAATGAGCAGTTCTTC.

The V call is TRBV2, the J call TRBJ2-3; 12 nucleotides align to TRBD2. The CDR3 runs to 17 residues. The germline V gene has CDR1 SNHLY and CDR2 FYNNEI. V was clipped by 6 bases and J by 3 bases; unmatched bases: 10. CDR3 residues: CASRTSGSVWGTDTQYF. For the CDR3, the DNA is TGTGCCAGCAGGACTAGCGGGAGTGTTTGGGGGACAGATACGCAGTATTTT.

This clone ranks as large (0.1 to 1%). Within the sample, other DNA sequences also encode this same CDR3. J is TRBJ1-2 and V is TRBV7-8, with D possibly TRBD1 on 5 matching bases. Germline CDR1 and CDR2: SGHVS and FQNEAQ. The V end was cut by 1 base, the J end by 8 bases, with 8 bases between. The CDR3 loop spans 12 amino acids. In DNA, the CDR3 is TGTGCCAGCAGCTTAGGGCGGGACGGCTACACCTTC. It is translated as CASSLGRDGYTF.

This clone occurred a few times. The V call is TRBV25-1, the J call TRBJ2-7, with 9 nucleotides matching TRBD1. Germline CDR1 MGHDK, CDR2 SYGVNS. Unmatched junction bases numbered 17, after V lost 6 bases and J lost 5 bases. The CDR3 runs 17 residues. This CDR3 is CASSPPLGTGKAHEQYF. The CDR3 bases are TGTGCCAGCAGCCCCCCCCTAGGGACAGGGAAGGCCCACGAGCAGTACTTC.

This sequence joins TRBV29-1 and TRBJ1-5; 9 nucleotides match TRBD1. V shed 4 bases, J shed 5 bases, and the junction held 9 bases outside the gene matches. The CDR3 extends over 15 amino acids. Germline CDR1 SQVTM, CDR2 ANQGSEA. The CDR3 region has the DNA TGCAGCGTTGGGGGGATTGGGGACAGGGATCAGCCCCAGCATTTT. The encoded protein is CSVGGIGDRDQPQHF.

V and J are TRBV2 and TRBJ2-7, with 10 bases identical to TRBD2. CDR1 and CDR2 from the germline V gene are SNHLY and FYNNEI. The CDR3 extends over 17 amino acids. The J segment lost 0 bases and the V segment lost 3 bases, leaving 8 bases of the junction unmatched. As DNA, the CDR3 is TGTGCCAGCAGTGAGGAACTAGCGGGGATCTCCTCCTACGAGCAGTACTTC. It translates to CASSEELAGISSYEQYF.

The chain has TRBV6-4 and TRBJ2-3; 10 positions agree with TRBD1. J lost 5 bases, V lost 5 bases, and 4 bases had no gene match. This CDR3 is 14 amino acids long. Germline V gives CDR1 MRHNA, CDR2 SNTAGT. CDR3: CASSPGQGGDTQYF. The CDR3 region has the DNA TGTGCCAGCAGTCCTGGACAGGGGGGAGATACGCAGTATTTT.

The chain combines TRBV29-1 with TRBJ2-7; maybe TRBD2 (5 bases). The CDR3 runs to 13 residues. From germline, CDR1 is SQVTM and CDR2 ANQGSEA. Trimming took 6 bases from V and 6 from J, leaving 18 bases between them. In DNA, the CDR3 is TGCAGCGTCACCGGGATCAATCTCGTCGAGCAGTACTTC. Translation: CSVTGINLVEQYF.

The CDR3: CASSPTGRADYGYTF. CDR3 in DNA: TGTGCCAGCTCACCCACCGGCAGGGCCGACTATGGCTACACCTTC. The rearrangement links TRBV25-1 to TRBJ1-2, with a weak D call TRBD1 (5 bases). V was trimmed by 8 bases and J by 3 bases, leaving 19 bases between them. The germline CDR1 and CDR2 sequences are MGHDK and SYGVNS. There are 15 residues in the CDR3.

V and J are TRBV27 and TRBJ2-1; no clear D gene. V lost 5 bases, J lost 7 bases, and 12 bases lay in between. This CDR3 comprises 13 residues. From germline, CDR1 is MNHEY and CDR2 SMNVEV (reference sequence). The CDR3 reads CASSPNGRNEQFF. In nucleotides, the CDR3 is TGTGCCAGCAGTCCAAACGGCAGGAATGAGCAGTTCTTC.

V usage is TRBV27 and J usage is TRBJ2-5; 13 bases line up with TRBD2. CDR3 length: 14 amino acids. Germline V gene sequence: CDR1 MNHEY, CDR2 SMNVEV (reference sequence). Trimming removed 4 bases from V and 4 bases from J; junction bases left unmatched: 0. The CDR3 bases are TGTGCCAGCAGTTGGACTAGCGGGGGAGAGACCCAGTACTTC. It codes for CASSWTSGGETQYF.